This T cell receptor (beta chain) was retrieved from a study of vaccination and CD4 T cells after COVID-19. Turning to this clonotype: Its antigen is as yet unknown.

As for treatment: roughly nine-day PBMC culture with coronavirus spike peptide pools or control peptides (ViraFEST assay). The assay that was used to sequence DNA from cultured CD4+ T cells was the Oncomine TCR Beta short-read assay. TCRdb passed the PCR reads through MiXCR, listing each CDR3 protein once. This sample carries 15,000 or so distinct CDR3 sequences, 73% of them seen once, and the ten largest clones take roughly 11%. This CDR3 region has 15 residues. V gave up 8 bases and J gave up 2 bases; unmatched junction bases: 10. Germline V CDR1 and CDR2: LNHDA, SQIVND (reference sequence). Sequencing was done on a sample of CD4+ T cells from blood, cultured in vitro. The source of this sequence is a human donor who had recovered from COVID-19. V is TRBV19 and J is TRBJ2-3; 7 bases agree with TRBD2. CDR3: CASASGVTHTDTQYF. CDR3 DNA: TGTGCCAGTGCGAGCGGGGTCACCCACACAGATACGCAGTATTTT.